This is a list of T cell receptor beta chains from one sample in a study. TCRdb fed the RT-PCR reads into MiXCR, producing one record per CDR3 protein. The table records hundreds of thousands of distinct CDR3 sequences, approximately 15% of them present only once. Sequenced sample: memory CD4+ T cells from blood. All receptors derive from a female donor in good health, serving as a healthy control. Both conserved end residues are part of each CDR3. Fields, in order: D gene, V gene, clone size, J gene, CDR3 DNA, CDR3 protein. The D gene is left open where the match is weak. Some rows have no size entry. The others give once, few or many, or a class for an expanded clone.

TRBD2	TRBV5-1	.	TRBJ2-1	TGCGCCAGCAGCTCGGGGGGGCGCGAGAATGAGCAGTTCTTC	CASSSGGRENEQFF
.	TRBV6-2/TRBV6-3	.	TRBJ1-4	TGTGCCAGCAGTTACTCGACGTTTGCGGTGCATCTTAATGAAAAACTGTTTTTT	CASSYSTFAVHLNEKLFF
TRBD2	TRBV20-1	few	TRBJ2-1	TGCAGTGCTAGAGATCTAGCGGGAGTGTCCAATGAGCAGTTCTTC	CSARDLAGVSNEQFF
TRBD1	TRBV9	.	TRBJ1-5	TGTGCCAGCAGCGTAGGAGGGGGCGGGACGCAGCCCCAGCATTTT	CASSVGGGGTQPQHF
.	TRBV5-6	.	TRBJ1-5	TGTGCCAGCAGCTTCAGTGGGAGCGGGGGGGTAGCCCAGCATTTT	CASSFSGSGGVAQHF
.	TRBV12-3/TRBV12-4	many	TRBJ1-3	TGTGCCAGCAGTTGGGGGGGCTCTGGAAACACCATATATTTT	CASSWGGSGNTIYF
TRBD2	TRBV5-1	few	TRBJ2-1	TGCGCCAGCACCCCCATTAGCGGGGCATACAATGAGCAGTTCTTC	CASTPISGAYNEQFF
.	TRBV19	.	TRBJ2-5	TGTGCCAGTAGTACCACAGGGACTCAAGAGACCCAGTACTTC	CASSTTGTQETQYF
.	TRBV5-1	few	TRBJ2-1	TGCGCCAGCGGGACGGGTGGATACAATGAGCAGTTCTTC	CASGTGGYNEQFF
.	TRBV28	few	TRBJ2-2	TGTGCCAGCAGTCCCAGGACCGGGACCCGGAACACCGGGGAGCTGTTTTTT	CASSPRTGTRNTGELFF
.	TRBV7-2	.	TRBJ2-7	TGTGCCAGCAGCTTAGAATATCAGGGTACCTACGAGCAGTACTTC	CASSLEYQGTYEQYF
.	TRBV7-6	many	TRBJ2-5	TGTGCCAGCAGCTTAGTGCAGATACAAGAGACCCAGTACTTC	CASSLVQIQETQYF
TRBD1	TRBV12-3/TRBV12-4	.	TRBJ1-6	TGTGCCAGCAGTTTTGTAGGGGGCGCAAATTCACCCCTCCGCTTT	CASSFVGGANSPLRF
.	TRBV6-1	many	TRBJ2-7	TGTGCCAGCAGTTTGGACTTCCCATCGCAGTACTTC	CASSLDFPSQYF
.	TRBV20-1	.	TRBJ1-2	TGCAGTGCCATCCCTGATAGAAACTATGGCTACACCTTC	CSAIPDRNYGYTF
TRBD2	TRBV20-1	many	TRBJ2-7	TGCAGTGCTAACGCCGGGACTAGCGGAACCTACGAGCAGTACTTC	CSANAGTSGTYEQYF
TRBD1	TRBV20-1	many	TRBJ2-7	TGCAGTGCTAGGTTCACAGGGGAAGAGCAGTACTTC	CSARFTGEEQYF
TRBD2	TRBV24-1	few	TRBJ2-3	TGTGCCACCAGTGATCAGCGGGAGGGCGTGGATACGCAGTATTTT	CATSDQREGVDTQYF
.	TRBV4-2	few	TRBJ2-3	TGTGCCAGCAGCCAAGGGGACCCTTCAGATACGCAGTATTTT	CASSQGDPSDTQYF
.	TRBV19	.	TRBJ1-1	TGTGCCAGTAGTAAGGGACGGAAAAACACTGAAGCTTTCTTT	CASSKGRKNTEAFF
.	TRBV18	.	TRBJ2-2	TGTGCCAGCTCACCACGGTCCGGTCAGGGCACCGGGGAGCTGTTTTTT	CASSPRSGQGTGELFF
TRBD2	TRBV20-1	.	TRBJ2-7	TGCAGTGCCCTGAAAGGGACTAGCGGGACCGACGAGCAGTACTTC	CSALKGTSGTDEQYF